This T cell receptor beta chain was recorded in a study of cytomegalovirus exposure and HLA in healthy donors. Study in general: Of all 400 or so donors who were genotyped, roughly 81% belonged to the Caucasian-associated ancestry cluster.

A multiplex PCR was run with 60 Vbeta primers and 13 Jbeta primers. Using immunoSEQ multiplex PCR, the repertoire was profiled, and TCRdb retains in-frame clones only, with some absent. The data show around 120,000 clones, with 75% to 85% seen just once and 10% to 12% held by the top ten. Trimming stripped 2 bases from V and 1 base from J, with 11 bases between. This CDR3 has 15 amino acids. Germline values: CDR1 MNHNY, CDR2 SVGAGI (reference sequence). Each donor was healthy, and each was a bone marrow donor. Notes on the study in general: Based on reports, TCR beta sequences accurately predicted HLA-A and HLA-B alleles for most subjects.

A remark on this clone: Its target is unknown.

The TCR sequence derives from a male donor in good health and CMV-seropositive. The V call is TRBV6-6, the J call TRBJ1-1; D gene unclear. The sample was PBMCs. The CDR3 loop is CASSYTPSTNTEAFF. For the CDR3, the DNA is TGTGCCAGCAGTTACACCCCCTCTACGAACACTGAAGCTTTCTTT.